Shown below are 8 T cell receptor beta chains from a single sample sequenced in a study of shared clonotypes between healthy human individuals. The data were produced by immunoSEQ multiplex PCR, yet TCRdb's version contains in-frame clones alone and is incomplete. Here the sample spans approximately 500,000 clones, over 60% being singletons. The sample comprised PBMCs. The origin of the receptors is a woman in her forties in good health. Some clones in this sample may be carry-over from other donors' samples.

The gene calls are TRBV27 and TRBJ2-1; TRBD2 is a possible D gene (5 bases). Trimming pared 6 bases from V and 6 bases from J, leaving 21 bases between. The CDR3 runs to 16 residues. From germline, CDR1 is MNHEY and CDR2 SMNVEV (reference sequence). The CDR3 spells CASRLRTRPVGNEQFF. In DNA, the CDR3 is TGTGCCAGCAGATTACGTACTAGACCTGTTGGCAATGAGCAGTTCTTC.

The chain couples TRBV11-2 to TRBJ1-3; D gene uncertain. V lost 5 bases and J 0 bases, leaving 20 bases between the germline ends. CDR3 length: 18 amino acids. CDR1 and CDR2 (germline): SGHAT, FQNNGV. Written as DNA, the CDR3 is TGTGCCAGCAGCCGAACTCCGATACACGCATCCTCTGGAAACACCATATATTTT. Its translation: CASSRTPIHASSGNTIYF.

The CDR3 sequence is CASSPRSETQYF. CDR3 sequence (DNA): TGTGCCAGCAGCCCCCGCTCCGAGACCCAGTACTTC. V and J are TRBV13 and TRBJ2-5; D is uncertain. Germline lookup yields CDR1 PRHDT and CDR2 FYEKMQ (reference sequence). This CDR3 spans 12 amino acids. The V gene lost 5 bases and the J gene lost 5 bases, with 9 bases spanning the gap.

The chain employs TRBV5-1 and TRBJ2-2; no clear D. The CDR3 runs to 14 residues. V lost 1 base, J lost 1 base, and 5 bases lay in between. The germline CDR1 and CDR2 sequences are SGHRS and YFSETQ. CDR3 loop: CASSLTENTGELFF. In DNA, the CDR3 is TGCGCCAGCAGCTTGACAGAGAACACCGGGGAGCTGTTTTTT. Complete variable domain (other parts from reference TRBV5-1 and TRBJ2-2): KAGVTQTPRYLIKTRGQQVTLSCSPISGHRSVSWYQQTPGQGLQFLFEYFSETQRNKGNFPGRFSGRQFSNSRSEMNVSTLELGDSALYLCASSLTENTGELFFGEGSRLTVL.

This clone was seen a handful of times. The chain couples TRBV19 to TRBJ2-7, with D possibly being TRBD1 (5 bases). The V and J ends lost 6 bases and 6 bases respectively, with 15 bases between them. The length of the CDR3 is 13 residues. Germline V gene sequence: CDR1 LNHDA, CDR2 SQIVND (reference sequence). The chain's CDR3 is CASRQTSGSEQYF. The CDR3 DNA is TGTGCCAGTAGACAGACATCAGGGTCCGAGCAGTACTTC.

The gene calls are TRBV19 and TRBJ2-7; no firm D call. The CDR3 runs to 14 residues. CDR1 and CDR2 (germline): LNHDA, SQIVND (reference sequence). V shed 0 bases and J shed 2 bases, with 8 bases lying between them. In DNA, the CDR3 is TGTGCCAGTAGTATAGAGGGAACGGCCTACGAGCAGTACTTC. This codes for CASSIEGTAYEQYF.

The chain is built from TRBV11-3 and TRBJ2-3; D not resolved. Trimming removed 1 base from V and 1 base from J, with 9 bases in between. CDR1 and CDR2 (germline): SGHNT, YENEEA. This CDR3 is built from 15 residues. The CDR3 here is CASSLGGEGTDTQYF. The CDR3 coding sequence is TGTGCCAGCAGCTTAGGCGGTGAGGGCACAGATACGCAGTATTTT. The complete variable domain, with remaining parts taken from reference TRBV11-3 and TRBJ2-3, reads EAGVVQSPRYKIIEKKQPVAFWCNPISGHNTLYWYLQNLGQGPELLIRYENEEAVDDSQLPKDRFSAERLKGVDSTLKIQPAELGDSAVYLCASSLGGEGTDTQYFGPGTRLTVL.

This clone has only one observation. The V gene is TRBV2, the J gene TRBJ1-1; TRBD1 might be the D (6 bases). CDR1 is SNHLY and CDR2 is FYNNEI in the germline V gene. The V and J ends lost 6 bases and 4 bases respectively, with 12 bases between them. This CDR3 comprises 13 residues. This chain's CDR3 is CASSKGGGTEAFF. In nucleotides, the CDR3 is TGTGCCAGCAGCAAAGGGGGGGGCACTGAAGCTTTCTTT.